This TCR beta chain was sequenced for a study of CD8+ T cells in alopecia areata. Germline CDR1 reads SGHAT; CDR2 reads FQNNGV. The CDR3 is 19 residues long. Trimming pared 5 bases from V and 0 bases from J, leaving 22 bases between. Points from the study as a whole: Tofacitinib significantly decreased scalp clonality and expanded CD8+ clones among top 100. Persistence of many expanded lesional clones was seen in scalp and blood during tofacitinib. Only one nonresponder was present, which leaves the link between baseline CD8+ expansion and response uncertain.

As to this clone: Antigen unknown.

Reverse transcription of extracted RNA yielded cDNA, which provided the sequencing template. The data were produced by immunoSEQ multiplex PCR, yet TCRdb's version contains in-frame clones alone and is incomplete. The table has approximately 210,000 clones, approximately 40% seen once; the top ten hold around 3%. Treatment indicated: oral pan-JAK inhibitor, 5-10 mg twice daily. The researchers isolated CD4+ and CD8+ T cells from PBMCs by sorting. This clonotype originated in a human donor with alopecia areata. Sample: CD4+ T cells sorted from blood, taken at roughly week 36, from a patient treated with tofacitinib. The chain is built from TRBV11-2 and TRBJ2-2; weak D call: TRBD2 (6 bases). In DNA form, the CDR3 reads TGTGCCAGCAGCGTAGTTCAAAGTTGGGGCGGGACGAACACCGGGGAGCTGTTTTTT. Its protein product is CASSVVQSWGGTNTGELFF.